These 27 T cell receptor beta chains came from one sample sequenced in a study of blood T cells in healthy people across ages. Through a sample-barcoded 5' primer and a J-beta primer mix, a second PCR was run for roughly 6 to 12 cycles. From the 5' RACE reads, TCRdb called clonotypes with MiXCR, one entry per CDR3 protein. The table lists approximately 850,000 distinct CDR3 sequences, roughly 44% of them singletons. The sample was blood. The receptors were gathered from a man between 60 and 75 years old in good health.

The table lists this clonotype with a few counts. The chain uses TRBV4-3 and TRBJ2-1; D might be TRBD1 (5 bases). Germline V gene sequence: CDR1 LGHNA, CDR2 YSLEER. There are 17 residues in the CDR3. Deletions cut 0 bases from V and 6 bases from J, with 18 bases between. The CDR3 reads CASSQEQVAHLGNEQFF. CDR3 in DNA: TGCGCCAGCAGCCAAGAACAGGTTGCCCACTTAGGCAATGAGCAGTTCTTC.

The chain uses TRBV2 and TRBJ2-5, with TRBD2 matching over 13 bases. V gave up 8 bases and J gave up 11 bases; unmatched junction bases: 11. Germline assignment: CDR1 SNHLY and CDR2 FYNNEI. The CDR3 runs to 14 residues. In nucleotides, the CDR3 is TGTGCCAGCTCTACTAGCGGGGGGGTGGATGAGCAGTACTTC. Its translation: CASSTSGGVDEQYF.

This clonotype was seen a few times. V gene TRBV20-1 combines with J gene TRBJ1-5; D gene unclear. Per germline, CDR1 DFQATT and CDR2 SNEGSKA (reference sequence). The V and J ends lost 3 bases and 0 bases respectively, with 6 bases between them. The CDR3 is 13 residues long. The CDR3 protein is CSASPTSNQPQHF. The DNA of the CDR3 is TGCAGTGCTAGTCCGACTAGCAATCAGCCCCAGCATTTT.

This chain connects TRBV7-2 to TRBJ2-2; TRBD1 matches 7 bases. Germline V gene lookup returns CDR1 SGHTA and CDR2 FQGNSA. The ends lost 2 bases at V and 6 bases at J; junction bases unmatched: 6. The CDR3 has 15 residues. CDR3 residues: CASSLWYRGSGELFF. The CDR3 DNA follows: TGTGCCAGCAGCTTATGGTACAGGGGTTCCGGGGAGCTGTTTTTT.

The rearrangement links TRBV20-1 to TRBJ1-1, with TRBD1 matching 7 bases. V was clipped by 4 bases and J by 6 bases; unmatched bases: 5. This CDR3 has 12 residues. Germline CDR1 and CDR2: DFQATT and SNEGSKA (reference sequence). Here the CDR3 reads CSANRGPAEAFF. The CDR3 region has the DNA TGCAGTGCTAATAGGGGGCCGGCTGAAGCTTTCTTT.

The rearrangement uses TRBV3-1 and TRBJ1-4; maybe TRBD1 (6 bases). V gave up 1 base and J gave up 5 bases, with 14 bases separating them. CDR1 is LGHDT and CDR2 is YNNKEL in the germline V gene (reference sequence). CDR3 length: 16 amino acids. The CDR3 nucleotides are TGTGCCAGCAGCCAAGGGTCGGGGGGCCGCAATGAAAAACTGTTTTTT. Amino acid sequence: CASSQGSGGRNEKLFF.

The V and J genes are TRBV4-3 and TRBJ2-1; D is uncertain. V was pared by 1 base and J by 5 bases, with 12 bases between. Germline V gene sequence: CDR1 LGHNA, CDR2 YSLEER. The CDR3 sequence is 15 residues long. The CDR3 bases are TGCGCCAGCAGCCAAGGACGTAGCTGGAACAATGAGCAGTTCTTC. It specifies CASSQGRSWNNEQFF.

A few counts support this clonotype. CDR3 in DNA: TGTGCCACCAGTGACCGCCCCGGGGAGCTGTTTTTT. Its protein product is CATSDRPGELFF. The chain uses TRBV24-1 and TRBJ2-2; D is ambiguous. CDR3 length: 12 residues. Between the trimmed V and J ends, which lost 4 bases and 6 bases, there was a span of 5 bases. The germline CDR1 and CDR2 sequences are KGHDR and SFDVKD.

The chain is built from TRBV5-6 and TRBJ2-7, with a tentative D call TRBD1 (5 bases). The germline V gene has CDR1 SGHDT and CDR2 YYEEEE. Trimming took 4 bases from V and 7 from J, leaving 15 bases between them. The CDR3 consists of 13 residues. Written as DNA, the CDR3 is TGTGCCAGCAGCCAAGGGGTCCTTCTGGAGCAGTACTTC. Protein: CASSQGVLLEQYF.

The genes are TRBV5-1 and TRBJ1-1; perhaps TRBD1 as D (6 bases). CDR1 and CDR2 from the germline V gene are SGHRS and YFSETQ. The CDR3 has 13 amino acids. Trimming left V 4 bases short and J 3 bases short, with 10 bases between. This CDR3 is CASSVNRDTEAFF. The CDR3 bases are TGCGCCAGCAGCGTAAACAGGGACACTGAAGCTTTCTTT.

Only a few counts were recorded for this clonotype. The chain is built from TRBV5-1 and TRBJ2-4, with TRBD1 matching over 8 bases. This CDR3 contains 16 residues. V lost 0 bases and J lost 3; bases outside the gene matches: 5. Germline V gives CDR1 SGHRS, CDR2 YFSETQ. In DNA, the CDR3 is TGCGCCAGCAGCTTGGAACCGACAGGGGACAAAAACATTCAGTACTTC. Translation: CASSLEPTGDKNIQYF.

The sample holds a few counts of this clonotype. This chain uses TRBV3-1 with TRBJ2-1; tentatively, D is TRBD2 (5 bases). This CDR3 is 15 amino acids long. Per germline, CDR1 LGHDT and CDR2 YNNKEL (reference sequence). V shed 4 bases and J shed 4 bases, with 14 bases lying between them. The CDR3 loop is CASSPLASGYNEQFF. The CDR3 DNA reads TGTGCCAGCAGCCCCCTAGCCTCCGGATACAATGAGCAGTTCTTC.

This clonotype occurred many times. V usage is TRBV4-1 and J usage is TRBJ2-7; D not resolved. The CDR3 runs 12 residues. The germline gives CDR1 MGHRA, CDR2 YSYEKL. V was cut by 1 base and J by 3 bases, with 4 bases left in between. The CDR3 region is CASSQADYEQYF. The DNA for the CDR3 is TGCGCCAGCAGCCAAGCCGACTACGAGCAGTACTTC.

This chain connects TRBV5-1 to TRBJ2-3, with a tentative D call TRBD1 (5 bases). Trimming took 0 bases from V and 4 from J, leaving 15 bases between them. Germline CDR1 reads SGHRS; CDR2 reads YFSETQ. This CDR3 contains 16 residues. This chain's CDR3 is CASSLDRSGGSDTQYF. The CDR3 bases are TGCGCCAGCAGCTTGGACAGGTCGGGCGGCTCAGATACGCAGTATTTT.

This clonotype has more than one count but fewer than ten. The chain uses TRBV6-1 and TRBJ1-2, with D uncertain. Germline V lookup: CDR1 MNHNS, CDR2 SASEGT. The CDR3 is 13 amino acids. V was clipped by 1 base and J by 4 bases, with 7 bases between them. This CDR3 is CASSEEGSYGYTF. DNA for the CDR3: TGTGCCAGCAGTGAAGAGGGCAGCTATGGCTACACCTTC.

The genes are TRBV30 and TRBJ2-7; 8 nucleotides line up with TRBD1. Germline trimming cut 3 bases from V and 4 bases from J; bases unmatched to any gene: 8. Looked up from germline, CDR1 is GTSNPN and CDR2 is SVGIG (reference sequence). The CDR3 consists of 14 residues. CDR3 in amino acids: CAWRPDRVWYEQYF. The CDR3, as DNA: TGTGCCTGGAGACCGGACAGGGTTTGGTACGAGCAGTACTTC.

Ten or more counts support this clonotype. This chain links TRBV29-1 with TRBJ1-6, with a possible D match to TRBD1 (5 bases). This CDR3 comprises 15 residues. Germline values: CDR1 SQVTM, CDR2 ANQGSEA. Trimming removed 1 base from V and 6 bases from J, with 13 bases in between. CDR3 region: CSVEGVVTANSPLHF. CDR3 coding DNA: TGCAGCGTTGAAGGGGTGGTGACAGCTAATTCACCCCTCCACTTT.

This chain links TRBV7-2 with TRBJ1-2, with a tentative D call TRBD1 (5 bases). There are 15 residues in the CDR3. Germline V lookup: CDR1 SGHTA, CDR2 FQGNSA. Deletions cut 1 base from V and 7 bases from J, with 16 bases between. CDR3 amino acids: CASSLDGLLRGGYTF. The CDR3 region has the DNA TGTGCCAGCAGCTTAGATGGCCTCCTAAGGGGTGGCTACACCTTC.

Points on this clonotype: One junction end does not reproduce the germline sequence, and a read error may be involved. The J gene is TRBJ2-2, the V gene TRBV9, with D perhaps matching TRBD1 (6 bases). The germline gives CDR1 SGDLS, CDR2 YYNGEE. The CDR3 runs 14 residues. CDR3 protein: CANSVATGTWELFF. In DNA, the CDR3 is TGTGCCAACAGCGTAGCTACAGGGACCTGGGAGCTGTTTTTT.

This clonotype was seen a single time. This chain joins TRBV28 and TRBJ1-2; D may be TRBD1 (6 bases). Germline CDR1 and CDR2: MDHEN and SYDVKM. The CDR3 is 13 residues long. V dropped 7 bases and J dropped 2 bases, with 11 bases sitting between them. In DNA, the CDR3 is TGTGCCAGCACCCCGGACAGCAACTATGGCTACACCTTC. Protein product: CASTPDSNYGYTF.

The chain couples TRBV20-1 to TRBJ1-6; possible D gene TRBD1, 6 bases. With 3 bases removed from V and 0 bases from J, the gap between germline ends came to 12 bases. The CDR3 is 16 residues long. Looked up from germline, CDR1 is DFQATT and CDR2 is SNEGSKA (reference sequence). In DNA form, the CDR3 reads TGCAGTGCTAGTGATCGAGGGGGCTCCTATAATTCACCCCTCCACTTT. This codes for CSASDRGGSYNSPLHF.

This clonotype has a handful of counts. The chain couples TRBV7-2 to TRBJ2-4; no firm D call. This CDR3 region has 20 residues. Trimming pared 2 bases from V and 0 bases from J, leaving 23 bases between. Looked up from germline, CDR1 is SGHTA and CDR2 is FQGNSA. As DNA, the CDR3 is TGTGCCAGCAGCTTATTCTTTGAATCCGGACCGAAACTAGCCAAAAACATTCAGTACTTC. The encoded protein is CASSLFFESGPKLAKNIQYF.

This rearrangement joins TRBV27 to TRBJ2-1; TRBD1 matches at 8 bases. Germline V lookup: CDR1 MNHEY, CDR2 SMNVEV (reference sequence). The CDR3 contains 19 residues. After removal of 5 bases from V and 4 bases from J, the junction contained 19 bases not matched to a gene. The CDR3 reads CASSPGTGPPGAEYNEQFF. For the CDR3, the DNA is TGTGCCAGCAGTCCAGGGACAGGACCCCCTGGGGCGGAATACAATGAGCAGTTCTTC.

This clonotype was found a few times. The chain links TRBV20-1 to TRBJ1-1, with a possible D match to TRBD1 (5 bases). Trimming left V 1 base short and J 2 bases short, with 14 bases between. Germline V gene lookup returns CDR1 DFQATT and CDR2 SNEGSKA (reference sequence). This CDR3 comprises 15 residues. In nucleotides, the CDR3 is TGCAGTGCTAGAGGACGGCGGACATTAAACACTGAAGCTTTCTTT. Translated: CSARGRRTLNTEAFF.

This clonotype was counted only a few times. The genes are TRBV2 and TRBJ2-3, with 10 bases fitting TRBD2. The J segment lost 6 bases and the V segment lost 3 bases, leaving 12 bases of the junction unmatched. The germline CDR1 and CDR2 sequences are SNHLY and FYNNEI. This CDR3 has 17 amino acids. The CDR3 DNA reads TGTGCCAGCAGTGACCCCCGTTTGGCTAGCGGGGGTGATACGCAGTATTTT. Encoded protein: CASSDPRLASGGDTQYF.

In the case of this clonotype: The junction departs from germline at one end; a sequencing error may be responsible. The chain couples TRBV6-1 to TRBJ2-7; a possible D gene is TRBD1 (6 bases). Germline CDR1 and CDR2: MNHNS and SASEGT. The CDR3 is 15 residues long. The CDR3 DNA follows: TGTGCCAGCACTGAAGGCGGTGGGGGCTACTACGAGCAGTACTTC. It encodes CASTEGGGGYYEQYF.

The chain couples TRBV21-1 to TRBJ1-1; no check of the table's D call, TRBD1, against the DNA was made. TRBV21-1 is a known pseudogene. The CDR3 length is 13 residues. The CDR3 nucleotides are TGTGCCAGCAGACAGGGGTGGAACACTGAAGCTTTCTTT. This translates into CASRQGWNTEAFF.